This T cell receptor beta chain was observed in a study of T cell changes during pregnancy in multiple sclerosis. This table comes from immunoSEQ multiplex PCR, and its TCRdb copy is limited to in-frame clones, with some not included. The sample includes approximately 23,000 clones, more than 85% of them seen just once. V lost 3 bases, J lost 0 bases, and 6 bases lay in between. Germline CDR1 is SNHLY and CDR2 is FYNNEI. This CDR3 has 13 residues. The chain recombines TRBV2 with TRBJ2-7; D unresolved. The receptor's source is a female donor with multiple sclerosis, enrolled in a pregnancy study. The sample in question was CD8+ T cells from peripheral blood mononuclear cells, obtained in the first trimester of pregnancy. The CDR3 reads CASSDFRSYEQYF. In nucleotides, the CDR3 is TGTGCCAGCAGTGATTTCCGCTCCTACGAGCAGTACTTC.